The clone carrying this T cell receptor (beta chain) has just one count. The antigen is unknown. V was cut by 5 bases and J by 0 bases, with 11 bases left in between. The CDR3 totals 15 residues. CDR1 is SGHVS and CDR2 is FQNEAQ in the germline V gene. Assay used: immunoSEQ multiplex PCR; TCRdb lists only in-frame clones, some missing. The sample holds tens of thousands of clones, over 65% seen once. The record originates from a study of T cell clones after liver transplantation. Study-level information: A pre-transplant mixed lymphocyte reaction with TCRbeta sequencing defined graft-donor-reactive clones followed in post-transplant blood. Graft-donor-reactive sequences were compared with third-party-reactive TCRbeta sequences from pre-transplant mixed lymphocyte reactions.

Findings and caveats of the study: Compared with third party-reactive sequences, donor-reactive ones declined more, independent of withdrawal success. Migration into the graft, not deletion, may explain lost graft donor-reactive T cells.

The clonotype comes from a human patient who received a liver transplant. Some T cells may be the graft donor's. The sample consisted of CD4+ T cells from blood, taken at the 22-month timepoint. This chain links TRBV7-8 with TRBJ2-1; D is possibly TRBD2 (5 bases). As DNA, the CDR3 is TGTGCCAGCAGCAGACAAGAGGGCTCCTACAATGAGCAGTTCTTC. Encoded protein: CASSRQEGSYNEQFF.